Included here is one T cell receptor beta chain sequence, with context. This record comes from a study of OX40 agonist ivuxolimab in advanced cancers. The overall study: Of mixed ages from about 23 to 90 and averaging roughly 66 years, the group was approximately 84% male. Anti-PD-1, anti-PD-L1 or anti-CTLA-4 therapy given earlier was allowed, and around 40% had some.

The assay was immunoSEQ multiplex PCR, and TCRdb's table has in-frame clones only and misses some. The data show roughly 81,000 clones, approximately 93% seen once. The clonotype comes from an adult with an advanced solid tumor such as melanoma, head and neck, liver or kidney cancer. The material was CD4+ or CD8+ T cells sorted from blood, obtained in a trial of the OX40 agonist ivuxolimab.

The CDR3: CASSLPENEQYF. The CDR3 bases are TGTGCCAGCAGCTTGCCAGAGAACGAGCAGTACTTC. J is TRBJ2-7 and V is TRBV5-5; unclear D gene. Germline V gives CDR1 SGHKS, CDR2 YYEKEE (reference sequence). This CDR3 region has 12 residues. Trimming pared 1 base from V and 5 bases from J, leaving 7 bases between. The entire variable domain, with the rest obtained from reference TRBV5-5 and TRBJ2-7, is as follows: DAGVTQSPTHLIKTRGQQVTLRCSPISGHKSVSWYQQVLGQGPQFIFQYYEKEERGRGNFPDRFSARQFPNYSSELNVNALLLGDSALYLCASSLPENEQYFGPGTRLTVT.